This is a list of T cell receptor beta chains from one sample in a study of CD8 T cells in ankylosing spondylitis. A single record per CDR3 protein comes from TCRdb applying MiXCR to the 5' RACE reads. The sample shows about 500,000 distinct CDR3 sequences, approximately 12% of them seen only once. Sequences were obtained from blood, either unsorted or a sorted T cell fraction (not recorded which). These receptors were taken from a male donor with ankylosing spondylitis. Each CDR3 is given with its conserved first and last residue. Each record gives: clone size, V gene, D gene, J gene, CDR3 protein, CDR3 DNA. A D gene is named only where the DNA matches it firmly. Some rows mark clone size as missing; the rest say once, few, many or name a class of expanded clone.

>few|TRBV15|-|TRBJ2-3
CATSRDSLIAGDTQYF
TGTGCCACCAGCAGAGATAGTTTGATAGCAGGAGATACGCAGTATTTT
>few|TRBV20-1|-|TRBJ1-3
CSALGGVGNTIYF
TGCAGTGCTTTAGGGGGAGTGGGAAACACCATATATTTT
>few|TRBV20-1|-|TRBJ1-6
CSASTEHYNSPLHF
TGCAGTGCTAGTACCGAGCATTATAATTCACCCCTCCACTTT
>-|TRBV11-3|-|TRBJ1-1
CASSFIQGEAFF
TGTGCCAGCAGCTTTATACAGGGCGAAGCTTTCTTT
>few|TRBV5-1|-|TRBJ2-1
CASSLGTWGNEQFF
TGCGCCAGCAGCTTGGGGACTTGGGGGAATGAGCAGTTCTTC
>-|TRBV9|-|TRBJ1-5
CASSRDANSNQPQHF
TGTGCCAGCAGCCGGGACGCTAATAGCAATCAGCCCCAGCATTTT
>few|TRBV20-1|TRBD2|TRBJ2-1
CSARVYGLASDNEQFF
TGCAGTGCTAGAGTGTACGGACTAGCTTCGGATAATGAGCAGTTCTTC
>-|TRBV5-6|-|TRBJ2-1
CASSPRGTSNEQFF
TGTGCCAGCAGCCCCAGAGGGACCTCCAATGAGCAGTTCTTC
>few|TRBV6-2/TRBV6-3|-|TRBJ1-1
CASSPPGNKAFF
TGTGCCAGCAGCCCCCCGGGCAATAAGGCTTTCTTT
>few|TRBV6-1|TRBD2|TRBJ2-1
CASSESRTSYTNEQFF
TGTGCCAGCAGCGAATCCCGGACTAGCTACACCAATGAGCAGTTCTTC
>few|TRBV20-1|-|TRBJ2-2
CSARKDMNTGELFF
TGCAGTGCTAGGAAAGACATGAACACCGGGGAGCTGTTTTTT
>few|TRBV24-1|TRBD1|TRBJ2-1
CATSPGQGKGSNNEQFF
TGTGCCACCAGCCCCGGACAGGGGAAGGGTTCTAACAATGAGCAGTTCTTC
>few|TRBV14|-|TRBJ2-1
CASSQSQANEQFF
TGTGCCAGCAGCCAATCGCAGGCCAATGAGCAGTTCTTC
>-|TRBV27|-|TRBJ2-7
CASRPREHPSYEQYF
TGTGCCAGCAGGCCTCGAGAGCATCCCTCCTACGAGCAGTACTTC